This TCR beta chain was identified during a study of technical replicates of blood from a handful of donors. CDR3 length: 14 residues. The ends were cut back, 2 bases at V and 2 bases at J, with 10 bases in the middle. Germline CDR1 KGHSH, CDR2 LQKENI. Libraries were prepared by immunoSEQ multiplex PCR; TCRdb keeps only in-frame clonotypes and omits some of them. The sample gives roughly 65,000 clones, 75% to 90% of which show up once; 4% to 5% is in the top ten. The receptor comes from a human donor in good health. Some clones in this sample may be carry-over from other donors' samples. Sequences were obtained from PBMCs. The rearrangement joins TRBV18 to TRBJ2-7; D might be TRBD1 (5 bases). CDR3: CASSPYAGTYEQYF. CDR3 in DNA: TGTGCCAGCTCACCATACGCAGGGACCTACGAGCAGTACTTC.